This T cell receptor beta chain comes out of a study of graft-versus-host responses after intestinal transplantation. Sequenced by immunoSEQ multiplex PCR; TCRdb stores in-frame clones only, minus some. Of more than 20,000 clones listed, approximately 82% are singletons. Study-wide results and limits: GvH clones surfaced in recipient marrow, some emerging earlier in ileum or blood.

The CDR3 covers 14 residues. Trimming removed 3 bases from V and 4 bases from J; junction bases left unmatched: 5. Germline V gene sequence: CDR1 WSHSY, CDR2 SAAADI. Comment on this clone: Its matching antigen is unknown.

Sample: PBMCs, taken approximately 29 days after intestinal transplant. The J gene is TRBJ2-7, the V gene TRBV10-2, with TRBD1 matching 8 bases. This clonotype originated in a human patient who received an intestinal transplant, so some T cells may come from the graft donor. CDR3 coding DNA: TGCGCCAGCAGTGACTCAGGGGGCGGGTACGAGCAGTACTTC. This gives the protein CASSDSGGGYEQYF.